The source of this T cell receptor (beta chain) is a study of T-cell memory formation after mild COVID-19. Study-level background: Among the donors, TCR clusters were largely specific to each donor.

In the case of this clonotype: What it binds is unknown.

CDR3 length equals 13 residues. Deletions cut 0 bases from V and 6 bases from J, with 8 bases between. Germline lookup yields CDR1 KGHSH and CDR2 LQKENI. Points from the study as a whole: A subset of responding clones appeared in pre-infection memory, suggesting cross-reactive memory joined.

TCRdb re-analysed the 5' RACE reads in MiXCR, keeping a single row per CDR3 protein. The table includes about 240,000 distinct CDR3 sequences, 7.5% to 10% detected once. The sequenced material came from PBMCs or a T cell subset sorted from them (not recorded which). V usage is TRBV18 and J usage is TRBJ1-1; D gene uncertain. The origin of this receptor is a man between 18 and 29 years old who had mild COVID-19 (a few samples of this study predate the infection). Cell type and time point are not known. The CDR3 region is CASSPPSSAEAFF. In DNA form, the CDR3 reads TGTGCCAGCTCACCACCCTCCTCGGCTGAAGCTTTCTTT.